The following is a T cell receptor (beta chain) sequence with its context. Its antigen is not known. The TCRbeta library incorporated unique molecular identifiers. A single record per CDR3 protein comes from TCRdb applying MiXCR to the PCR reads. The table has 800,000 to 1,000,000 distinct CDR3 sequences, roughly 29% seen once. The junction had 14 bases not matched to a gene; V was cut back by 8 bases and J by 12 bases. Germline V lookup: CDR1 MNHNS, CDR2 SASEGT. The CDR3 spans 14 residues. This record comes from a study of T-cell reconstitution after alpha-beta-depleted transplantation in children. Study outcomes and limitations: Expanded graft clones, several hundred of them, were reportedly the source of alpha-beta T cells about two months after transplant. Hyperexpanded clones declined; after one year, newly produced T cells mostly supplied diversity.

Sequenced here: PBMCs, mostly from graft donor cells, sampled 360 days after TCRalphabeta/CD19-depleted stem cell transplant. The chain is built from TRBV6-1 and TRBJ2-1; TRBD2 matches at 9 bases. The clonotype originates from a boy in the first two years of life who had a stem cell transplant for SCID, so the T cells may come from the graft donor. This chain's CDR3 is CASRPLERAGGQFF. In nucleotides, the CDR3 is TGTGCCAGCCGTCCTTTAGAGAGAGCGGGGGGGCAGTTCTTC.